The rows below give T cell receptor beta chains drawn from one sample of a study of cytomegalovirus exposure and HLA in healthy donors. Produced via immunoSEQ multiplex PCR; TCRdb's table is partial and in-frame only. The sample yields 100,000 or so clones, roughly 75% seen once. Source material: PBMCs. The receptors were sampled from a woman under 30 in good health and CMV-seropositive. Each CDR3 is given with its conserved first and last residue.

v_call cdr3_aa
TRBV7-2 CASTLAGVPAGYTF
TRBV7-6 CASSLAGGPYNEQFF
TRBV11-2 CASSFAGGSNQPQHF
TRBV5-6 CASSLGSSGSFGEQYF
TRBV9 CASSVVAAAQYF
TRBV7-9 CASSEDRANQPQHF
TRBV7-9 CASSLIWAEAGTSYNEQFF
TRBV6-5 CASSPGQGYYEQYF
TRBV7-9 CASSLQGVVEPQHF
TRBV15 CATSRDLAEQETQYF
TRBV7-6 CASSLAGQGSYEQYF
TRBV5-1 CASSLVASVNEQFF
TRBV9 CASSPRLADYNEQFF
TRBV4-3 CASRLRQGTSYEQYF
TRBV28 CASTSGWGGEPNTGELFF
TRBV25-1 CARQAGATNEQFF
TRBV28 CASTTRGQGLETQYF
TRBV7-9 CASSSTGATYEQYF
TRBV23-1 CASSYTRDRSYEQYF
TRBV2 CASSTKGGSTEAFF
TRBV5-5 CASRHTRDSSLGSYNEQFF
TRBV5-3 CARSSPDWRPSSYEQYF
TRBV14 CASSQGAGQPQHF
TRBV30 CAWSRGYNEQFF
TRBV6-1 CASSEDDRGVPQHF
TRBV7-2 CASSRLPTYEQYF
TRBV18 CASSPGLAGVSYNEQFF
TRBV19 CASSIVAERSYEQYF
TRBV18 CASSPGTSLAVDTQYF
TRBV5-1 CASSLEYRGRTEAFF
TRBV7-9 CASSSGLEVYEQYF
TRBV2 CASTPGVNIQYF
TRBV28 CASSFSRGGYQPQHF
TRBV7-2 CASSLVSGSYNEQFF
TRBV5-1 CASPPKDGGANQPQHF
TRBV6-5 CASSSTGYGYTF